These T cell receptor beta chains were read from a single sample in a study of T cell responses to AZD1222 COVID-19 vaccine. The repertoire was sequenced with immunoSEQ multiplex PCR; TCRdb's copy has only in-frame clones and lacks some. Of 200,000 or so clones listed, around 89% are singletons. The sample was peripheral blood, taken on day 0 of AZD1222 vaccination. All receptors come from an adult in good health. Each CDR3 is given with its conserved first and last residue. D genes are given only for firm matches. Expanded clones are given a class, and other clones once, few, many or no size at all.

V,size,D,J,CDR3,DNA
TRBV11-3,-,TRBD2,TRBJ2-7,CASSAAGTSGQYF,TGTGCCAGCAGCGCAGCGGGAACATCCGGGCAGTACTTC
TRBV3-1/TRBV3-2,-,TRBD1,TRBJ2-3,CASSQRQGTSDTQYF,TGTGCCAGCAGCCAGAGACAGGGGACCTCAGATACGCAGTATTTT
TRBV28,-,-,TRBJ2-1,CASNRWGVFDEQFF,TGTGCCAGCAACCGGTGGGGGGTTTTCGATGAGCAGTTCTTC
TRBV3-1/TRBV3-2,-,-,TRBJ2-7,CASSQGQGGTEQYF,TGTGCCAGCAGCCAGGGACAAGGGGGAACCGAGCAGTACTTC
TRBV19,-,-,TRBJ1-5,CASSPQGTLQPQHF,TGTGCCAGTTCTCCCCAGGGGACCTTACAGCCCCAGCATTTT
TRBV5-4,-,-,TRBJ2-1,CASSLDAGPYNEQFF,TGTGCCAGCAGCTTGGATGCCGGTCCCTACAATGAGCAGTTCTTC
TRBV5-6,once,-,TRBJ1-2,CASRTTRTVFYGYTF,TGTGCCAGCAGGACTACCCGAACAGTTTTCTATGGCTACACCTTC
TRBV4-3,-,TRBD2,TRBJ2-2,CASSQDTPASGRAGGGELFF,TGCGCCAGCAGCCAAGATACGCCGGCAAGCGGGAGGGCCGGTGGCGGGGAGCTGTTTTTT
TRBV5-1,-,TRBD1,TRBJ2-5,CASSLGTGGQETQYF,TGCGCCAGCAGCTTGGGGACAGGGGGTCAAGAGACCCAGTACTTC
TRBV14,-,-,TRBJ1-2,CASSQGWYGYTF,TGTGCCAGCAGCCAGGGATGGTATGGCTACACCTTC
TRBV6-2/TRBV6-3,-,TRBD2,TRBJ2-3,CASSDRREGGDTQYF,TGTGCCAGCAGTGATCGGCGGGAGGGGGGTGATACGCAGTATTTT
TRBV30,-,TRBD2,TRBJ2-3,CAWSRLAGGPFFGTDTQYF,TGTGCCTGGAGTAGACTAGCGGGAGGGCCGTTTTTCGGCACAGATACGCAGTATTTT
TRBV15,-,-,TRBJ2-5,CATSRQGGETQYF,TGTGCCACCAGCAGACAGGGCGGCGAGACCCAGTACTTC
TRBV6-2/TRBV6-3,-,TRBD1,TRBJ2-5,CASSYTGVATETQYF,TGTGCCAGCAGTTATACAGGGGTTGCTACAGAGACCCAGTACTTC
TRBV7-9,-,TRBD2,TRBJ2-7,CASSSVAGNSYEQYF,TGTGCCAGCAGCTCCGTAGCGGGAAACTCCTACGAGCAGTACTTC
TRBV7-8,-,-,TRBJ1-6,CASSLGERNNSPLHF,TGTGCCAGCAGCTTAGGGGAACGTAATAATTCACCCCTCCACTTT
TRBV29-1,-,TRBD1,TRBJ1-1,CSVEDPTGGGTEAFF,TGCAGCGTTGAAGATCCCACAGGGGGCGGCACTGAAGCTTTCTTT
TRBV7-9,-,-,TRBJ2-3,CASSLPFSTDTQYF,TGTGCCAGCAGCTTACCTTTTAGCACAGATACGCAGTATTTT
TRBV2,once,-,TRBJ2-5,CASSERATQETQYF,TGTGCCAGCAGTGAAAGGGCAACTCAAGAGACCCAGTACTTC
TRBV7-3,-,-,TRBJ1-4,CATNRYRTNEKLFF,TGTGCCACCAACCGGTACAGGACAAATGAAAAACTGTTTTTT
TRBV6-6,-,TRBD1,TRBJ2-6,CASSLRDRGLGANVLTF,TGTGCCAGCAGTCTGAGGGACAGGGGGCTTGGGGCCAACGTCCTGACTTTC
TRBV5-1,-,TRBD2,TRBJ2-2,CASRVLAGGLNTGELFF,TGCGCCAGCAGGGTACTAGCGGGGGGCCTGAACACCGGGGAGCTGTTTTTT
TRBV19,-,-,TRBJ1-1,CASSTVTDMNTEAFF,TGTGCCAGTAGTACTGTGACAGATATGAACACTGAAGCTTTCTTT
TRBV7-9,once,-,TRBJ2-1,CASSLGKGRMNEQFF,TGTGCCAGCAGCCTAGGAAAGGGACGGATGAATGAGCAGTTCTTC
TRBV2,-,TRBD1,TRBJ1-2,CASSGQGASGYTF,TGTGCCAGCAGTGGACAGGGGGCGAGCGGCTACACCTTC
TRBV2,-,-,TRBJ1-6,CASSEDGRMNSPLHF,TGTGCCAGCAGTGAGGATGGGAGGATGAATTCACCCCTCCACTTT
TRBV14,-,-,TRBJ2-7,CASSTRPLVRISEQYF,TGTGCCAGCAGCACCCGACCCTTGGTCAGAATCTCCGAGCAGTACTTC
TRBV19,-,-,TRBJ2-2,CASNRKAGSNTGELFF,TGTGCCAGTAACCGAAAAGCAGGGTCGAACACCGGGGAGCTGTTTTTT
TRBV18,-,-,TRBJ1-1,CASSRNSDMNTEAFF,TGTGCCAGCTCACGTAACAGCGACATGAACACTGAAGCTTTCTTT
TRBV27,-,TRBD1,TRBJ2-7,CASSREGTGPHEQYF,TGTGCCAGCAGTAGAGAGGGGACAGGGCCCCACGAGCAGTACTTC
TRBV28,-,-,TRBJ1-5,CASSSGGRNQPQHF,TGTGCCAGCAGTTCGGGGGGAAGAAATCAGCCCCAGCATTTT
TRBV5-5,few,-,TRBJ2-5,CASSLELNQETQYF,TGTGCCAGCAGCTTGGAACTAAACCAAGAGACCCAGTACTTC
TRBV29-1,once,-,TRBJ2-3,CSVSWRSTDTQYF,TGCAGCGTTTCATGGCGGAGCACAGATACGCAGTATTTT
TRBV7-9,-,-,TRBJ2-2,CAGDSSPVELFF,TGTGCCGGCGACAGCTCACCGGTGGAGCTGTTTTTT
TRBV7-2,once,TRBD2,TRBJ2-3,CASSPQSGVGDTQYF,TGTGCCAGCAGCCCACAAAGCGGGGTGGGGGATACGCAGTATTTT
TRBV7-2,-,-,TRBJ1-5,CASSLYESQPQHF,TGTGCCAGCAGCTTATACGAAAGTCAGCCCCAGCATTTT
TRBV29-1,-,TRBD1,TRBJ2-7,CSVGQGSYEQYF,TGCAGCGTGGGACAGGGTTCCTACGAGCAGTACTTC
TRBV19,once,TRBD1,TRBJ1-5,CASSTWTGEDQPQHF,TGTGCCAGTAGTACCTGGACAGGGGAGGATCAGCCCCAGCATTTT
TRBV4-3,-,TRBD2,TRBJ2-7,CASSQDRGGTSSYEQYF,TGCGCCAGCAGCCAAGATCGGGGGGGGACTAGCTCGTACGAGCAGTACTTC
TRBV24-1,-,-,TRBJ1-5,CATSDRQYSNQPQHF,TGTGCCACCAGTGATCGACAGTATAGCAATCAGCCCCAGCATTTT
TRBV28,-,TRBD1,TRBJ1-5,CASRRQGTNQPQHF,TGTGCCAGCAGACGACAGGGGACCAATCAGCCCCAGCATTTT
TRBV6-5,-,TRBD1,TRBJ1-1,CASILTGGTEAFF,TGTGCCAGCATCTTGACAGGGGGCACTGAAGCTTTCTTT
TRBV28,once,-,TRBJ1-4,CASTMTLGEKLFF,TGTGCCAGCACCATGACCCTAGGTGAAAAACTGTTTTTT
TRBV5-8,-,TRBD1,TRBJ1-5,CASSSRTGGIGQPQHF,TGTGCCAGCAGCTCGCGGACAGGGGGCATTGGTCAGCCCCAGCATTTT
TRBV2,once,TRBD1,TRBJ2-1,CASSADRGLINEQFF,TGTGCCAGCAGTGCGGACAGGGGACTTATAAATGAGCAGTTCTTC
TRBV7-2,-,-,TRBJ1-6,CASSLFVIPVNSPLHF,TGTGCCAGCAGCTTATTTGTAATACCAGTAAATTCACCCCTCCACTTT
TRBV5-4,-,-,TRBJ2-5,CASSLVGKTLLQETQYF,TGTGCCAGCAGCTTGGTGGGGAAAACTCTACTCCAAGAGACCCAGTACTTC
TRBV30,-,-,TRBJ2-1,CAWSTPPSEQFF,TGTGCCTGGAGTACCCCCCCTAGCGAGCAGTTCTTC
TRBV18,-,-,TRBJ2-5,CASSPPGVRGETQYF,TGTGCCAGCTCACCGCCCGGAGTCCGGGGAGAGACCCAGTACTTC
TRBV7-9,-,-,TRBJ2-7,CASSLQGLSSYEQYF,TGTGCCAGCAGCTTACAGGGGCTAAGCTCCTACGAGCAGTACTTC
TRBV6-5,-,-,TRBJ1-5,CASSFRTGNQPQHF,TGTGCCAGCAGTTTCCGGACGGGCAATCAGCCCCAGCATTTT
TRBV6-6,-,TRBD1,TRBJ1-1,CASGSPGTGGTEAFF,TGTGCCAGCGGGTCCCCGGGGACAGGGGGGACTGAAGCTTTCTTT
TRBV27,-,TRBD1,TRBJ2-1,CASRPGTGEAGEQFF,TGTGCCAGCAGACCCGGGACAGGAGAGGCCGGCGAGCAGTTCTTC
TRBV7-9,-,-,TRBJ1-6,CASSLATGSYSPLHF,TGTGCCAGCAGCCTAGCCACAGGGAGCTATTCACCCCTCCACTTT
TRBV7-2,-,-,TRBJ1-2,CASSFPSLGYTF,TGTGCCAGCAGCTTCCCTTCCTTGGGCTACACCTTC
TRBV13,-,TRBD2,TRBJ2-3,CASSSTLTSGSQTDTQYF,TGTGCCAGCAGCTCCACCTTAACTAGCGGGAGTCAGACAGATACGCAGTATTTT
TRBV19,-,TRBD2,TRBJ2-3,CASSMGVSGRHTDTQYF,TGTGCCAGTAGTATGGGGGTAAGCGGGAGGCACACAGATACGCAGTATTTT